Detailed here is one T cell receptor (beta chain). The V gene's germline CDR1 is SEHNR and CDR2 FQNEAQ (reference sequence). This CDR3 region has 15 residues. Trimming removed 4 bases from V and 0 bases from J, with 9 bases in between. 13 Jbeta primers and 60 Vbeta primers were used for the PCR. Using immunoSEQ multiplex PCR, the repertoire was profiled, and TCRdb retains in-frame clones only, with some absent. The top ten hold 1.3% of the sample, which has fewer than 120,000 clones, over 65% seen once. These data come from a study of cytomegalovirus exposure and HLA in healthy donors. The chain recombines TRBV7-9 with TRBJ1-4, with D possibly TRBD1 on 5 matching bases. The receptor was isolated from a woman aged 25 to 45 in good health and CMV-seronegative. The sequenced material came from PBMCs. CDR3 coding DNA: TGTGCCAGCAGCTCAAGACAGTCAACTAATGAAAAACTGTTTTTT. Translation gives CASSSRQSTNEKLFF.